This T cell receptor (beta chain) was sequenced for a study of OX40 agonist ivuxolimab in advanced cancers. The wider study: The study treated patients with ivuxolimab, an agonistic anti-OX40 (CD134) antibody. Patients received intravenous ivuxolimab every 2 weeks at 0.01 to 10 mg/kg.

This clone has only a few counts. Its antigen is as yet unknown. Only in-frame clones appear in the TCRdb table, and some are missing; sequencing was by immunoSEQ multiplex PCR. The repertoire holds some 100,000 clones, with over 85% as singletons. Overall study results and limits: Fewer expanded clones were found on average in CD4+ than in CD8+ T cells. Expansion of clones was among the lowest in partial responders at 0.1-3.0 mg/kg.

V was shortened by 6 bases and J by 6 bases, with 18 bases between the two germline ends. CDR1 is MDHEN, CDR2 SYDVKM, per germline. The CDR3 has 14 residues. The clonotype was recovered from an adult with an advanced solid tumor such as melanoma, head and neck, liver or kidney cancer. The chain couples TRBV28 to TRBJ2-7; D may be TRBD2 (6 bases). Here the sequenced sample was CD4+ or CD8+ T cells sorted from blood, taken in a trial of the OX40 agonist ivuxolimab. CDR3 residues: CASRPIGRLSEQYF. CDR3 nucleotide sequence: TGTGCCAGCAGGCCTATAGGGAGGTTATCCGAGCAGTACTTC.